The rows below give T cell receptor beta chains drawn from one sample of a study of neurological immune-mediated disorders. TCRdb independently ran MiXCR on the 5' RACE reads; one entry per CDR3 protein. This table holds about 89,000 distinct CDR3 sequences, about 2.5% found once. The source material was PBMCs. The receptors originated from a woman in her twenties or thirties with multiple sclerosis. CDR3s include the opening cysteine and the closing phenylalanine or tryptophan.

V: TRBV27; J: TRBJ2-7; CDR3: CASSLGVTYEQYF
V: TRBV20-1; J: TRBJ2-1; CDR3: CSARAQREWNEQFF
V: TRBV18; J: TRBJ2-7; CDR3: CASSPTSTYEQYF
V: TRBV29-1; J: TRBJ2-1; CDR3: CSVIGESEQFF
V: TRBV7-2; J: TRBJ2-2; CDR3: CASSTTRLRNTGELFF
V: TRBV29-1; J: TRBJ1-1; CDR3: CSVERDTEAFF
V: TRBV6-2/TRBV6-3; J: TRBJ2-6; CDR3: CASSSTNSGANVLTF
V: TRBV11-2; J: TRBJ2-3; CDR3: CASSWYTDTQYF
V: TRBV29-1; J: TRBJ1-5; CDR3: CSVGGRLGQPQHF
V: TRBV12-3/TRBV12-4; J: TRBJ2-2; CDR3: CASSTRPLNTGELFF
V: TRBV28; J: TRBJ2-5; CDR3: CASSGLGEETQYF
V: TRBV6-2/TRBV6-3; J: TRBJ2-7; CDR3: CASSGQGGAYEQYF
V: TRBV18; J: TRBJ2-1; CDR3: CASSAGTGKYNEQFF
V: TRBV29-1; J: TRBJ2-5; CDR3: CSVPSPGETQYF
V: TRBV20-1; J: TRBJ2-7; CDR3: CSARTPNYEQYF
V: TRBV19; J: TRBJ2-2; CDR3: CASKPPNTGELFF
V: TRBV18; J: TRBJ2-1; CDR3: CASSLDLELAYNEQFF
V: TRBV4-2; J: TRBJ2-3; CDR3: CASSQELASGSEDTQYF
V: TRBV3-1; J: TRBJ2-1; CDR3: CASSGPQGAWNEQFF
V: TRBV7-7; J: TRBJ2-7; CDR3: CASSLGVSNEQYF
V: TRBV7-2; J: TRBJ2-7; CDR3: CASRESYEQYF
V: TRBV7-2; J: TRBJ1-3; CDR3: CASTQGGGTGNTIYF
V: TRBV19; J: TRBJ2-3; CDR3: CASSIPSDMADTQYF
V: TRBV4-3; J: TRBJ2-1; CDR3: CASSFNGLAGADEQFF
V: TRBV4-3; J: TRBJ2-2; CDR3: CASSQDNSGYTGELFF
V: TRBV7-2; J: TRBJ2-7; CDR3: CASSLGLKKYEQYF
V: TRBV3-1; J: TRBJ2-4; CDR3: CASSQDRGQIQYF
V: TRBV12-3/TRBV12-4; J: TRBJ1-1; CDR3: CASSLGQGQLNTEAFF
V: TRBV6-2/TRBV6-3; J: TRBJ1-2; CDR3: CASSYAMTELHYGYTF
V: TRBV5-1; J: TRBJ1-1; CDR3: CASSFDTGVYAEAFF
V: TRBV19; J: TRBJ2-7; CDR3: CASSSQGSYEQYF
V: TRBV29-1; J: TRBJ2-5; CDR3: CSGASVYQETQYF
V: TRBV20-1; J: TRBJ2-2; CDR3: CSARSLASGELFF
V: TRBV27; J: TRBJ1-1; CDR3: CASSFVQGVRTEAFF
V: TRBV29-1; J: TRBJ2-2; CDR3: CSVVEGKTNTGELFF
V: TRBV5-1; J: TRBJ2-7; CDR3: CASSSSGSNEQYF
V: TRBV6-2/TRBV6-3; J: TRBJ2-1; CDR3: CASRPLRANNEQFF
V: TRBV7-8; J: TRBJ2-1; CDR3: CASSLTSWNEQFF
V: TRBV5-1; J: TRBJ1-4; CDR3: CASSFGQSGRNEKLFF
V: TRBV7-9; J: TRBJ1-1; CDR3: CASSLGGTPGTEAFF
V: TRBV7-9; J: TRBJ2-4; CDR3: CASSLAPTEGNIQYF
V: TRBV29-1; J: TRBJ1-4; CDR3: CSVEWTANEKLFF
V: TRBV5-1; J: TRBJ1-5; CDR3: CASSKDENQPQHF
V: TRBV20-1; J: TRBJ1-2; CDR3: CSAPPPEYGYTF
V: TRBV12-3/TRBV12-4; J: TRBJ1-5; CDR3: CASSRTGDGNQPQHF
V: TRBV12-3/TRBV12-4; J: TRBJ2-1; CDR3: CASSSQLPNNEQFF
V: TRBV27; J: TRBJ2-7; CDR3: CASSLSGWGSYEQYF
V: TRBV28; J: TRBJ2-2; CDR3: CASRPSGISTGELFF
V: TRBV27; J: TRBJ1-2; CDR3: CASSHLQGGPVYGYTF
V: TRBV28; J: TRBJ2-7; CDR3: CASLGQAVYEQYF
V: TRBV24-1; J: TRBJ2-2; CDR3: CATSDLNMGSANTGELFF
V: TRBV20-1; J: TRBJ2-7; CDR3: CSARRAEREQYF
V: TRBV9; J: TRBJ2-1; CDR3: CASSVSRESHNEQFF
V: TRBV20-1; J: TRBJ2-1; CDR3: CSATTGTSGVIFLQGEQFF
V: TRBV29-1; J: TRBJ2-3; CDR3: CSVGATSRVTDTQYF
V: TRBV7-2; J: TRBJ2-7; CDR3: CASSVHRGRSYEQYF